A selection of T cell receptor beta chains follows, all from one sample in a study of T cell repertoires in cytomegalovirus infection. The antigens of these receptors remain unknown. TCRdb ran MiXCR on the reads and lists one entry per CDR3 protein. The sample has about 770,000 distinct CDR3 sequences; 25% to 35% are singletons. This sample comprised cultured CD8+ T cells from PBMCs, obtained from culture after CMV antigen stimulation. Source of these receptors: a human donor in good health (CMV status not recorded). Some clones in this sample may be carry-over from other donors' samples. Both conserved end residues are part of each CDR3. A D gene is named only where the DNA matches it firmly. For some rows the clone size is stated as once, few or many, or as a class when expanded; others skip it.

V: TRBV3-1
J: TRBJ2-3
size: -
D: -
CDR3: CASSQRDSRGTDTQYF
DNA: TGTGCCAGCAGCCAAAGAGACAGTAGGGGCACAGATACGCAGTATTTT

V: TRBV7-9
J: TRBJ2-1
size: -
D: TRBD2
CDR3: CASSLGNLYSGGNNEQFF
DNA: TGTGCCAGCAGCTTAGGAAATTTGTATAGCGGGGGGAACAATGAGCAGTTCTTC

V: TRBV12-3/TRBV12-4
J: TRBJ2-3
size: few
D: TRBD2
CDR3: CASSLVGRLLAGAITDTQYF
DNA: TGTGCCAGCAGCCTGGTCGGACGACTATTAGCGGGGGCGATCACAGATACGCAGTATTTT

V: TRBV6-5
J: TRBJ2-1
size: few
D: -
CDR3: CASSPQVALNTGNEQFF
DNA: TGTGCCAGCAGTCCCCAAGTAGCTCTTAATACTGGGAATGAGCAGTTCTTC

V: TRBV28
J: TRBJ1-6
size: few
D: -
CDR3: CASSFRNSPLHF
DNA: TGTGCCAGCAGTTTTAGGAATTCACCCCTCCACTTT

V: TRBV6-2/TRBV6-3
J: TRBJ2-3
size: -
D: TRBD2
CDR3: CASSYFMERGGTDTQYF
DNA: TGTGCCAGCAGTTACTTCATGGAGCGGGGGGGCACAGATACGCAGTATTTT

V: TRBV7-2
J: TRBJ2-1
size: -
D: -
CDR3: CASSEPQSPPYNEQFF
DNA: TGTGCCAGCAGCGAGCCACAGAGCCCTCCCTACAATGAGCAGTTCTTC

V: TRBV10-3
J: TRBJ1-1
size: -
D: -
CDR3: CAISERVGGNTEAFF
DNA: TGTGCCATCAGTGAGCGGGTTGGCGGGAACACTGAAGCTTTCTTT

V: TRBV27
J: TRBJ2-2
size: -
D: TRBD1
CDR3: CASSLGQGSGELFF
DNA: TGTGCCAGCAGTCTGGGACAGGGGTCCGGGGAGCTGTTTTTT

V: TRBV10-3
J: TRBJ2-2
size: -
D: -
CDR3: CAISDGVYSNTGELFF
DNA: TGTGCCATCAGTGACGGTGTCTATTCGAACACCGGGGAGCTGTTTTTT

V: TRBV6-2/TRBV6-3
J: TRBJ1-2
size: few
D: TRBD1
CDR3: CASSAGGDYTF
DNA: TGTGCCAGCAGTGCAGGGGGCGATTACACCTTC

V: TRBV6-1
J: TRBJ2-5
size: -
D: -
CDR3: CASSHTTQETQYF
DNA: TGTGCCAGCAGCCACACGACTCAAGAGACCCAGTACTTC

V: TRBV7-6
J: TRBJ1-1
size: many
D: -
CDR3: CASTEGGNTEAFF
DNA: TGTGCCAGCACCGAAGGAGGGAACACTGAAGCTTTCTTT

V: TRBV7-8
J: TRBJ1-2
size: many
D: -
CDR3: CASIADTGNHGYTF
DNA: TGTGCCAGCATCGCTGACACAGGGAACCATGGCTACACCTTC

V: TRBV13
J: TRBJ2-1
size: -
D: TRBD1
CDR3: CASSSNDRGSAYNEQFF
DNA: TGTGCCAGCAGCTCAAACGACAGGGGGTCGGCCTACAATGAGCAGTTCTTC

V: TRBV5-1
J: TRBJ1-1
size: -
D: TRBD1
CDR3: CASSLNPRTGQQNTEAFF
DNA: TGCGCCAGCAGCTTGAACCCTCGGACAGGCCAGCAGAACACTGAAGCTTTCTTT

V: TRBV7-8
J: TRBJ2-1
size: many
D: TRBD2
CDR3: CATSGAGGSNEQFF
DNA: TGTGCCACCTCGGGAGCGGGGGGGTCTAATGAGCAGTTCTTC

V: TRBV9
J: TRBJ1-1
size: few
D: -
CDR3: CASSAGFALKLSLDNTEAFF
DNA: -

V: TRBV6-2/TRBV6-3
J: TRBJ2-3
size: many
D: -
CDR3: CASSPYTDTQYF
DNA: TGTGCCAGCAGCCCCTACACAGATACGCAGTATTTT

V: TRBV11-2
J: TRBJ2-5
size: -
D: TRBD1
CDR3: CASSQYLTGGGKTQYF
DNA: TGTGCCAGCAGCCAATACTTGACAGGGGGAGGAAAGACCCAGTACTTC

V: TRBV6-6
J: TRBJ2-5
size: -
D: TRBD2
CDR3: CASSYVWGASGGARETQYF
DNA: TGTGCCAGCAGCTACGTCTGGGGAGCTAGCGGGGGGGCGCGGGAGACCCAGTACTTC

V: TRBV27
J: TRBJ1-5
size: few
D: -
CDR3: CASSYFPVEPDQPQHF
DNA: TGTGCCAGCAGTTATTTCCCTGTTGAGCCCGATCAGCCCCAGCATTTT

V: TRBV7-4
J: TRBJ1-2
size: once
D: -
CDR3: CASSFPERSPIAGFYGYTF
DNA: TGTGCCAGCAGCTTTCCCGAGCGATCACCAATTGCAGGATTCTATGGCTACACCTTC

V: TRBV12-3/TRBV12-4
J: TRBJ2-1
size: many
D: -
CDR3: CASDGDEPRGYNEQFF
DNA: TGTGCCAGTGACGGTGACGAACCGAGGGGGTACAATGAGCAGTTCTTC

V: TRBV11-2
J: TRBJ1-1
size: -
D: -
CDR3: CASSSRRGFEAFF
DNA: TGTGCCAGCAGTTCCCGTAGGGGATTTGAAGCTTTCTTT

V: TRBV4-1
J: TRBJ1-3
size: many
D: -
CDR3: CASSQEGRDRNSGNTIYF
DNA: TGCGCCAGCAGCCAAGAGGGACGGGATCGCAACTCTGGAAACACCATATATTTT

V: TRBV29-1
J: TRBJ1-2
size: -
D: -
CDR3: CSVDPGAGGYTF
DNA: TGCAGCGTTGACCCGGGGGCCGGTGGCTACACCTTC

V: TRBV10-3
J: TRBJ2-1
size: few
D: -
CDR3: CAISEGRGLSYNEQFF
DNA: TGTGCCATCAGTGAGGGGAGGGGGTTGTCCTACAATGAGCAGTTCTTC

V: TRBV12-3/TRBV12-4
J: TRBJ2-2
size: -
D: -
CDR3: CASSFLPAVAGELFF
DNA: TGTGCCAGCAGTTTTCTCCCCGCGGTAGCCGGGGAGCTGTTTTTT

V: TRBV27
J: TRBJ2-3
size: few
D: -
CDR3: CASSPGWATDTQYF
DNA: TGTGCCAGCAGTCCAGGATGGGCCACAGATACGCAGTATTTT

V: TRBV12-3/TRBV12-4
J: TRBJ1-2
size: -
D: -
CDR3: CASTGTFYGYTF
DNA: TGTGCCAGCACCGGGACTTTCTATGGCTACACCTTC

V: TRBV7-9
J: TRBJ2-1
size: many
D: -
CDR3: CASSSDRTLYNEQFF
DNA: TGTGCCAGCAGCTCGGACAGAACGCTTTACAATGAGCAGTTCTTC

V: TRBV7-6
J: TRBJ1-5
size: few
D: -
CDR3: CASSCSGAGSNQPQHF
DNA: TGTGCCAGCAGTTGCTCAGGGGCCGGTAGCAATCAGCCCCAGCATTTT

V: TRBV6-1
J: TRBJ2-1
size: few
D: -
CDR3: CASSRQSSYNEQFF
DNA: TGTGCCAGCAGTCGACAAAGCTCCTACAATGAGCAGTTCTTC

V: TRBV5-3
J: TRBJ2-3
size: few
D: TRBD1
CDR3: CASSPGTGGETDTQYF
DNA: TGTGCCAGCAGCCCCGGGACAGGGGGAGAAACAGATACGCAGTATTTT

V: TRBV19
J: TRBJ2-1
size: -
D: TRBD1
CDR3: CASSWTGRSYNEQFF
DNA: TGTGCCAGTAGTTGGACAGGTCGCTCCTACAATGAGCAGTTCTTC

V: TRBV3-1
J: TRBJ2-3
size: many
D: -
CDR3: CASSQWDTTDTQYF
DNA: TGTGCCAGCAGCCAATGGGACACCACAGATACGCAGTATTTT

V: TRBV5-1
J: TRBJ2-1
size: -
D: -
CDR3: CASSLLQEEHNEQFF
DNA: TGCGCCAGCAGCTTGTTACAGGAGGAACACAATGAGCAGTTCTTC

V: TRBV6-1
J: TRBJ2-2
size: -
D: TRBD2
CDR3: CASSLLAGEAGELFF
DNA: TGTGCCAGCAGTTTACTAGCGGGGGAGGCCGGGGAGCTGTTTTTT

V: TRBV28
J: TRBJ1-5
size: few
D: TRBD1
CDR3: CASSSRQGSNQPQHF
DNA: TGTGCCAGCAGTTCCCGACAGGGGAGCAATCAGCCCCAGCATTTT

V: TRBV6-2/TRBV6-3
J: TRBJ1-1
size: -
D: -
CDR3: CASNDNMNTEAFF
DNA: TGTGCCAGCAATGACAACATGAACACTGAAGCTTTCTTT

V: TRBV12-3/TRBV12-4
J: TRBJ1-5
size: many
D: TRBD1
CDR3: CASSPGTGVDQPQHF
DNA: TGTGCCAGCAGTCCTGGGACAGGGGTAGATCAGCCCCAGCATTTT

V: TRBV7-9
J: TRBJ1-1
size: many
D: -
CDR3: CASSSRTFLEAFF
DNA: TGTGCCAGCAGCAGTAGGACATTCTTGGAAGCTTTCTTT

V: TRBV4-3
J: TRBJ1-1
size: few
D: -
CDR3: CASSQVAGGDTEAFF
DNA: TGCGCCAGCAGCCAAGTGGCCGGGGGGGACACTGAAGCTTTCTTT

V: TRBV6-5
J: TRBJ1-1
size: -
D: -
CDR3: CASSYARYGGRITEAFF
DNA: TGTGCCAGCAGTTATGCCCGCTACGGGGGTCGGATCACTGAAGCTTTCTTT

V: TRBV6-2/TRBV6-3
J: TRBJ2-3
size: -
D: -
CDR3: CASSSAVRPSRDTQYF
DNA: TGTGCCAGCAGTTCTGCAGTTCGCCCATCACGAGATACGCAGTATTTT

V: TRBV19
J: TRBJ1-1
size: few
D: -
CDR3: CASGDGEAFF
DNA: TGTGCCAGTGGGGACGGTGAAGCTTTCTTT

V: TRBV4-1
J: TRBJ2-1
size: few
D: -
CDR3: CASSQEGGPNEQFF
DNA: TGCGCCAGCAGCCAAGAGGGGGGGCCCAATGAGCAGTTCTTC

V: TRBV19
J: TRBJ2-1
size: few
D: -
CDR3: CASSIAGGGANEQFF
DNA: TGTGCCAGTAGTATAGCCGGCGGCGGGGCCAATGAGCAGTTCTTC

V: TRBV19
J: TRBJ2-7
size: -
D: TRBD1
CDR3: CASSIVPTGSEQYF
DNA: TGTGCCAGTAGTATAGTACCGACAGGGAGTGAGCAGTACTTC

V: TRBV12-3/TRBV12-4
J: TRBJ2-1
size: many
D: TRBD1
CDR3: CASSFKIPSDRGLSYNEQFF
DNA: TGTGCCAGCAGTTTTAAGATACCATCTGACAGGGGGCTATCATACAATGAGCAGTTCTTC

V: TRBV25-1
J: TRBJ1-4
size: many
D: -
CDR3: CASSVQGGKLFF
DNA: TGTGCCAGCAGTGTACAGGGCGGAAAACTGTTTTTT

V: TRBV10-3
J: TRBJ2-3
size: -
D: TRBD2
CDR3: CAITHPNSTSGGTNSTDTQYF
DNA: TGTGCCATCACCCACCCGAACTCAACTAGCGGGGGAACTAACAGCACAGATACGCAGTATTTT

V: TRBV2
J: TRBJ1-2
size: -
D: -
CDR3: CASRGYRVPF
DNA: TGTGCCAGCAGGGGATACAGGGTTCCCTTC

V: TRBV7-2
J: TRBJ2-3
size: many
D: -
CDR3: CASSLTDNTDTQYF
DNA: TGTGCCAGCAGCTTAACAGACAACACAGATACGCAGTATTTT

V: TRBV19
J: TRBJ1-1
size: -
D: -
CDR3: CTSTLGRGNTEAFF
DNA: TGTACCAGTACCCTAGGACGAGGGAACACTGAAGCTTTCTTT

V: TRBV20-1
J: TRBJ1-1
size: -
D: -
CDR3: CSARVGSPMNTEAFF
DNA: TGCAGTGCTAGAGTAGGAAGCCCAATGAACACTGAAGCTTTCTTT

V: TRBV2
J: TRBJ2-1
size: -
D: -
CDR3: CASSTSPSTRPEQFF
DNA: TGTGCCAGCTCGACCTCACCGTCGACCAGGCCTGAGCAGTTCTTC

V: TRBV19
J: TRBJ2-1
size: -
D: TRBD1
CDR3: CASSPWDRAWNEQFF
DNA: TGTGCCAGTAGTCCTTGGGACAGGGCGTGGAATGAGCAGTTCTTC

V: TRBV7-8
J: TRBJ2-5
size: few
D: -
CDR3: CASSASIETQYF
DNA: TGTGCCAGCAGTGCTAGCATAGAGACCCAGTACTTC